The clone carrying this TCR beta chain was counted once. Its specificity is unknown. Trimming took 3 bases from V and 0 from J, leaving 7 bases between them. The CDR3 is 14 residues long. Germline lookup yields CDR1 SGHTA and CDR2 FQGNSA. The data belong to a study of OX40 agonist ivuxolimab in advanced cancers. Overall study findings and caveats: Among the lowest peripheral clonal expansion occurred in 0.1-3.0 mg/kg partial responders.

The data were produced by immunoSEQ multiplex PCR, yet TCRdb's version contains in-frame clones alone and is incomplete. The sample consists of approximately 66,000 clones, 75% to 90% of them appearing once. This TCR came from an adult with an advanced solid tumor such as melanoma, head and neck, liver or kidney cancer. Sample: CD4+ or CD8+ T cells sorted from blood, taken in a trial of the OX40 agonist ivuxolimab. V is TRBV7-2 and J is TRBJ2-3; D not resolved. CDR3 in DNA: TGTGCCAGCAGCTTGCGCGGTAGCACAGATACGCAGTATTTT. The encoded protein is CASSLRGSTDTQYF.